The 5 T cell receptor beta chains below were found in one sample sequenced in a study of vaccination and CD4 T cells after COVID-19. The study sequenced cultured CD4+ T cell DNA using the Oncomine TCR Beta short-read assay. In TCRdb, the PCR reads were re-called with MiXCR into one record per CDR3 protein. The table shows about 10,000 distinct CDR3 sequences, with around 27% occurring only once. Described treatment: roughly ten-day PBMC culture with coronavirus spike peptide pools or control peptides (ViraFEST assay). These receptors have no identified antigens. Sequences were derived from CD4+ T cells from blood, cultured in vitro, sampled before SARS-CoV-2 vaccination. The receptor source for this set is a human donor who received a COVID-19 vaccine.

This clonotype was seen more than once but under ten times. The chain links TRBV5-4 to TRBJ2-3; D is tentatively TRBD1 or TRBD2 (5 bases each). V lost 4 bases and J lost 2, with 8 bases in between. This CDR3 region has 13 residues. The V gene's germline CDR1 is SGHNT and CDR2 YYREEE (reference sequence). In DNA form, the CDR3 reads TGTGCCAGCAGCCCCGGGGCCACAGATACGCAGTATTTT. This sequence encodes CASSPGATDTQYF.

This chain links TRBV11-3 with TRBJ2-5, with 10 bases aligning to TRBD2. J lost 5 bases, V lost 4 bases, and 13 bases had no gene match. Germline-derived CDR1 and CDR2 are SGHNT and YENEEA. CDR3 size: 17 residues. The DNA for the CDR3 is TGTGCCAGCAGCTCGGGACTAGCGAAAGGCGCCGGCGAGACCCAGTACTTC. Translating it yields CASSSGLAKGAGETQYF.

V and J are TRBV20-1 and TRBJ2-1; 9 nucleotides align to TRBD2. The J segment lost 2 bases and the V segment lost 6 bases, leaving 14 bases of the junction unmatched. Germline V lookup: CDR1 DFQATT, CDR2 SNEGSKA (reference sequence). The CDR3 has 17 residues. The CDR3 DNA reads TGCAGTGCGCTGGGGGCGGGGGGGCCAAGTGCCTACAATGAGCAGTTCTTC. It translates to CSALGAGGPSAYNEQFF.

This clonotype was seen a few times. As DNA, the CDR3 is TGTGCCAGCAGCTTGTCAGGCTGGGGAGCTTTCTTT. Its translation: CASSLSGWGAFF. The chain recombines TRBV7-9 with TRBJ1-1, with unresolved D. CDR3 length equals 12 residues. Germline CDR1 is SEHNR and CDR2 is FQNEAQ (reference sequence). Trimming took 3 bases from V and 10 from J, leaving 12 bases between them. Full variable domain (missing parts from reference TRBV7-9 and TRBJ1-1): DTGVSQNPRHKITKRGQNVTFRCDPISEHNRLYWYRQTLGQGPEFLTYFQNEAQLEKSRLLSDRFSAERPKGSFSTLEIQRTEQGDSAMYLCASSLSGWGAFFGQGTRLTVV.

This clonotype was observed a handful of times. CDR3: CAISVNIAYEQYF. The CDR3 DNA follows: TGTGCCATCAGTGTCAATATTGCTTACGAGCAGTACTTC. This chain connects TRBV10-3 to TRBJ2-7; D unclear. The CDR3 loop spans 13 amino acids. Germline-derived CDR1 and CDR2 are ENHRY and SYGVKD. Trimming left V 4 bases short and J 4 bases short, with 11 bases between.